This T cell receptor beta chain was documented in a study of lymphopenia after photon versus proton radiotherapy. Study-wide results and limits: Post-nadir TCR diversity decline inversely tracked overall survival among those who died. Better survival with proton therapy was suggested as possible, not demonstrated. Proton therapy kept repertoires fairly stable, unlike photons, which gained effector/memory cells.

Assay: immunoSEQ multiplex PCR; the TCRdb copy retains only in-frame clones and omits some. The data hold 50,000 to 75,000 clones, with 86% observed a single time. The length of the CDR3 is 16 residues. From germline, CDR1 is LGHNA and CDR2 YNFKEQ. V lost 5 bases to trimming and J lost 3 bases; unmatched junction nucleotides: 11. Regarding this clone: Its antigen is not identified.

The TCR was taken from a man aged 35-49 years with gastric cancer. The rearrangement uses TRBV4-2 and TRBJ2-7; 9 positions match TRBD1. The sample was peripheral blood, taken from a patient treated with photon-based radiotherapy. For the CDR3, the DNA is TGTGCCAGCAGCGCCCAATCCGGGACAGGGCACTACGAGCAGTACTTC. Translating gives CASSAQSGTGHYEQYF.